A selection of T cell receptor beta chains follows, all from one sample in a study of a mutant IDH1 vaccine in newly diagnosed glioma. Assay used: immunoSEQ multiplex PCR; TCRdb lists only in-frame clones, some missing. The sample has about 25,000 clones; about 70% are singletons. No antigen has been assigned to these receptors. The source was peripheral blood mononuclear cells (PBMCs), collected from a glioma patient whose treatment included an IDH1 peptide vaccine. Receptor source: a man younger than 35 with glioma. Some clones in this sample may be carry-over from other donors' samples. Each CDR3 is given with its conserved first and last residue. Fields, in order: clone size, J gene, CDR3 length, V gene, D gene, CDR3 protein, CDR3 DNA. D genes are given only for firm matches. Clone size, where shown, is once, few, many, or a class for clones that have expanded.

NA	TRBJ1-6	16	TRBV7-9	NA	CASSPQGWGGRSPLHF	TGTGCCAGCAGCCCACAGGGTTGGGGTGGGCGCTCACCCCTCCACTTT
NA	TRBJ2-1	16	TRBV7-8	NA	CASIPWTYLTYNEQFF	TGTGCCAGCATCCCTTGGACATACCTGACCTACAATGAGCAGTTCTTC
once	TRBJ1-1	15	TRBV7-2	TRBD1	CASSFGTGRGTEAFF	TGTGCCAGCAGCTTCGGGACAGGGCGAGGCACTGAAGCTTTCTTT
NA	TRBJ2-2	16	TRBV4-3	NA	CASSQEPGRVAGELFF	TGCGCCAGCAGCCAAGAACCTGGCAGGGTCGCCGGGGAGCTGTTTTTT
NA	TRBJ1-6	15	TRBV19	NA	CASSIQATYNSPLHF	TGTGCCAGTAGTATCCAGGCCACCTATAATTCACCCCTCCACTTT
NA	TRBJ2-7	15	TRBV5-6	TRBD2	CASSLGERDPYEQYF	TGTGCCAGCAGCTTGGGCGAGCGGGACCCCTACGAGCAGTACTTC
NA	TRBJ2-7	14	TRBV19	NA	CASSMGTNSYEQYF	TGTGCCAGTAGTATGGGTACCAACTCCTACGAGCAGTACTTC
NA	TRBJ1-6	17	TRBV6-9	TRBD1	CASRITYSGTGNSPLHF	TGTGCCAGTAGGATTACATATTCCGGGACAGGTAATTCACCCCTCCACTTT
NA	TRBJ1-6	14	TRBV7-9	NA	CASSVDTSNSPLHF	TGTGCCAGCAGCGTCGACACAAGTAATTCACCCCTCCACTTT
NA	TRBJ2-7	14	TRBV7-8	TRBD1	CASSFPTGAYEQYF	TGTGCCAGCAGCTTTCCGACAGGGGCCTACGAGCAGTACTTC
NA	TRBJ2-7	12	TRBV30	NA	CAWIPGPYEQYF	TGTGCCTGGATACCGGGCCCCTACGAGCAGTACTTC
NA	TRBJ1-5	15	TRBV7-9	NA	CASSLNGGPNQPQHF	TGTGCCAGCAGCCTTAACGGGGGTCCCAATCAGCCCCAGCATTTT
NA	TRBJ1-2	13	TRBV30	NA	CAWSVDGGYGYTF	TGTGCCTGGAGTGTGGACGGTGGCTATGGCTACACCTTC
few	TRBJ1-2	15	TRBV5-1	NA	CASSLGTVANYGYTF	TGCGCCAGCAGCCTGGGGACCGTCGCTAACTATGGCTACACCTTC
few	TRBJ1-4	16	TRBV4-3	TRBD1	CASSRGQGGIWEKLFF	TGCGCCAGCAGCCGGGGACAGGGGGGGATTTGGGAAAAACTGTTTTTT
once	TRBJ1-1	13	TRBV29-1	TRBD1	CSAPDRANTEAFF	TGCAGCGCTCCCGACAGGGCGAACACTGAAGCTTTCTTT
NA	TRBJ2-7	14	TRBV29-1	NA	CSVAWTSRPYEQYF	TGCAGCGTTGCTTGGACGAGTCGGCCTTACGAGCAGTACTTC
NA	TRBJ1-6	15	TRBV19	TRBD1	CASSDRGSYNSPLHF	TGTGCCAGTAGCGACAGGGGGTCATATAATTCACCCCTCCACTTT
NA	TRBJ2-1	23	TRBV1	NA	CTSSQEGEWRERLFALGNNEQFF	NA
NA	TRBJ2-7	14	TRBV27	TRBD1	CASSPRTTGDEQYF	TGTGCCAGCAGTCCACGAACCACAGGGGACGAGCAGTACTTC
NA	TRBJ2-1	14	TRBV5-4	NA	CASCLGSSYNEQFF	TGTGCCAGCTGTTTGGGGAGCTCCTACAATGAGCAGTTCTTC
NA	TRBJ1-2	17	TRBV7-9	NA	CASSLTRERGLNYGYTF	TGTGCCAGCAGCTTAACGAGGGAACGAGGCTTGAACTATGGCTACACCTTC
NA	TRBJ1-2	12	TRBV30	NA	CAWMGRGIGYTF	TGTGCCTGGATGGGCAGGGGAATTGGCTACACCTTC
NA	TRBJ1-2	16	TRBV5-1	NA	CASNPTPLRSTYGYTF	TGCGCCAGCAACCCTACTCCCCTTCGTTCCACCTATGGCTACACCTTC
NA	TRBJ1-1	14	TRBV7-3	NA	CASSLQGMNTEAFF	TGTGCCAGCAGCTTACAGGGGATGAACACTGAAGCTTTCTTT
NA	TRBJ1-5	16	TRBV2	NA	CASSVMGQGLSEPQHF	TGTGCCAGCAGTGTCATGGGGCAGGGGCTATCAGAGCCCCAGCATTTT
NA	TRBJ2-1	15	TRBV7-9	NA	CASSLDGVAYNEQFF	TGTGCCAGCAGCTTAGATGGTGTAGCCTACAATGAGCAGTTCTTC
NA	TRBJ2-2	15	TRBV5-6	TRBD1	CASSHGQGNTGELFF	TGTGCCAGCAGCCACGGACAGGGGAACACCGGGGAGCTGTTTTTT
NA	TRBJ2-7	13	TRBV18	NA	CASSPGLNYEQYF	TGTGCCAGCTCACCGGGACTGAACTACGAGCAGTACTTC
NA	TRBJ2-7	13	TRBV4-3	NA	CASSQVSGDEQYF	TGCGCCAGCAGCCAAGTTTCCGGGGACGAGCAGTACTTC
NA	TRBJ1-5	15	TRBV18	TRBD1	CASSPQGANVQPQHF	TGTGCCAGCTCACCACAGGGGGCGAACGTGCAGCCCCAGCATTTT
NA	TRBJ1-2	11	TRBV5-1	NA	CASSLGVGYTF	TGCGCCAGCAGCTTGGGGGTTGGCTACACCTTC
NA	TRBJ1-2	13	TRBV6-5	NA	CASSYSDQYGYTF	TGTGCCAGCAGTTACTCGGACCAGTATGGCTACACCTTC
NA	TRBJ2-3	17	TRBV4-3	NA	CASSQGIFGDNTDTQYF	TGCGCCAGCAGCCAAGGGATCTTCGGGGACAACACAGATACGCAGTATTTT
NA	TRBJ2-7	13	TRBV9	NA	CASSVDSRALQYF	TGTGCCAGCAGCGTAGACTCCAGGGCCTTGCAGTACTTC
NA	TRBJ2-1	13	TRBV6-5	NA	CASSFLQDNEQFF	TGTGCCAGCAGTTTCCTACAGGACAATGAGCAGTTCTTC
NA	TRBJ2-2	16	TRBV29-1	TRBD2	CSVGATSGRKSGELFF	TGCAGCGTTGGTGCGACTAGCGGGAGGAAAAGCGGGGAGCTGTTTTTT